This T cell receptor (beta chain) originates from a study of blood T cell repertoires in COVID-19. Study background: The United States, Italy and Spain provided the acute and convalescent COVID-19 samples.

Germline V CDR1 and CDR2: MDHEN, SYDVKM. V was clipped by 4 bases and J by 7 bases; unmatched bases: 12. This CDR3 is built from 17 residues. Clones were sequenced by immunoSEQ multiplex PCR, and TCRdb holds only the in-frame ones, with some missing. The sample contains about 300,000 clones, approximately 86% of which appear only once. The origin of this receptor is a man aged 70-80 years with acute or convalescent COVID-19. The sample was peripheral blood. V is TRBV28 and J is TRBJ2-1; 11 nucleotides line up with TRBD2. The chain's CDR3 is CASSSLLAGELGNEQFF. The DNA for the CDR3 is TGTGCCAGCAGTTCCCTACTAGCGGGAGAGTTGGGTAATGAGCAGTTCTTC.